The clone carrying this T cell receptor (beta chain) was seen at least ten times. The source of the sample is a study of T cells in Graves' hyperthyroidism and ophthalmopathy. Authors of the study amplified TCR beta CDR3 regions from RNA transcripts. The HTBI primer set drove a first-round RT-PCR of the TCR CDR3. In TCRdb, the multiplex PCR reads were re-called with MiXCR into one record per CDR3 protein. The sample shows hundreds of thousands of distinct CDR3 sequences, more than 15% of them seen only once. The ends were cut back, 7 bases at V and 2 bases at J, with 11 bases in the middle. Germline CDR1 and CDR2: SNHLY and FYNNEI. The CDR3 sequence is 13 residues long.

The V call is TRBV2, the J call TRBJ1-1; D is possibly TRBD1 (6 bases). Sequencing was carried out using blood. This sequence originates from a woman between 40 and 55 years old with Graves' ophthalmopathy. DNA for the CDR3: TGTGCCAGCATCAGGGGCGAAAACACTGAAGCTTTCTTT. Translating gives CASIRGENTEAFF.